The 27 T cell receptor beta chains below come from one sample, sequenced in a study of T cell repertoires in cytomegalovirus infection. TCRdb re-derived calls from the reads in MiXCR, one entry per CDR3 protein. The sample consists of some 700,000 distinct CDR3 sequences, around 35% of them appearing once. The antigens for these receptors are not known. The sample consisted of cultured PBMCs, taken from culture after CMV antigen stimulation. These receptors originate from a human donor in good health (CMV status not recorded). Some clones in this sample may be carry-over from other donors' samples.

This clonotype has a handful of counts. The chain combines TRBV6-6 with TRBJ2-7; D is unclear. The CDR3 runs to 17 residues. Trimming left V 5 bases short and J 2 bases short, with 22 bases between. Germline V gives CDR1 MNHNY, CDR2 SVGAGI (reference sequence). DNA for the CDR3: TGTGCCAGCAGTCGGACCCAGGTTAGCTCTCGGGCCTACGAGCAGTACTTC. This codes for CASSRTQVSSRAYEQYF.

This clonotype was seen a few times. CDR3 sequence reads: CASSPLASGGTDTQYF. The CDR3 nucleotides read TGTGCCAGCAGCCCTCTGGCTAGCGGGGGTACAGATACGCAGTATTTT. The chain is built from TRBV7-8 and TRBJ2-3; 10 nucleotides line up with TRBD2. The J segment lost 3 bases and the V segment lost 5 bases, leaving 8 bases of the junction unmatched. Germline V gene sequence: CDR1 SGHVS, CDR2 FQNEAQ. The CDR3 spans 16 residues.

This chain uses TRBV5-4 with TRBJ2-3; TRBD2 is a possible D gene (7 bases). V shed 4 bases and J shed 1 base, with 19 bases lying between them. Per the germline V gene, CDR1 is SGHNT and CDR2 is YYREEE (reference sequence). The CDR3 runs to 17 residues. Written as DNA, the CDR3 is TGTGCCAGCAGCGGAATAGGGGGAGGGCTCGGCACAGATACGCAGTATTTT. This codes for CASSGIGGGLGTDTQYF.

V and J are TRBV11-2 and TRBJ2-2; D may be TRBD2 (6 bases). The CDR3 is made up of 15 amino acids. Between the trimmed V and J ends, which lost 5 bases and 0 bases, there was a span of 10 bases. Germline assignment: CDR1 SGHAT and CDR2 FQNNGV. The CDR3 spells CASSAGPTNTGELFF. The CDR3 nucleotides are TGTGCCAGCAGCGCGGGACCGACGAACACCGGGGAGCTGTTTTTT.

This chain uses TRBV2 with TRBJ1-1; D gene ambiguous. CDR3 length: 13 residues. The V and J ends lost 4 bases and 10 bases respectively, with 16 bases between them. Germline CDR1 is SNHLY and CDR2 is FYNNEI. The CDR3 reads CASSAGAGISAFF. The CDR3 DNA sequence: TGTGCCAGCAGTGCAGGAGCAGGCATTTCAGCTTTCTTT.

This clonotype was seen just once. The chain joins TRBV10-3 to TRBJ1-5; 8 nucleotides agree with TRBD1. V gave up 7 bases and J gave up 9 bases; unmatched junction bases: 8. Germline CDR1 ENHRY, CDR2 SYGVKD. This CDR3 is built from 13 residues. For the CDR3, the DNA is TGTGCCATCAACTTAGGACAGGGCCCGCCCCAGCATTTT. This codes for CAINLGQGPPQHF.

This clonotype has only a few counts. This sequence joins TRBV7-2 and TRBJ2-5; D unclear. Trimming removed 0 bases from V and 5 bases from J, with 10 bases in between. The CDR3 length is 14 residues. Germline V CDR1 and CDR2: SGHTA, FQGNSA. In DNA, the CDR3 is TGTGCCAGCAGCTTAGCGACGCCCGAGGAGACCCAGTACTTC. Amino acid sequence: CASSLATPEETQYF.

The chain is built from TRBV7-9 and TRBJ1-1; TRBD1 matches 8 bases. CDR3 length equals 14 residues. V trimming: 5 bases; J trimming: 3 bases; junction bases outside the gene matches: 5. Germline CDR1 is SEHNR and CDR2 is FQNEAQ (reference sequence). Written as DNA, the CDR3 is TGTGCCAGCAGCCCAAGGACAGGGTACACTGAAGCTTTCTTT. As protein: CASSPRTGYTEAFF. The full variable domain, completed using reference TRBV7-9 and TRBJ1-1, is DTGVSQNPRHKITKRGQNVTFRCDPISEHNRLYWYRQTLGQGPEFLTYFQNEAQLEKSRLLSDRFSAERPKGSFSTLEIQRTEQGDSAMYLCASSPRTGYTEAFFGQGTRLTVV.

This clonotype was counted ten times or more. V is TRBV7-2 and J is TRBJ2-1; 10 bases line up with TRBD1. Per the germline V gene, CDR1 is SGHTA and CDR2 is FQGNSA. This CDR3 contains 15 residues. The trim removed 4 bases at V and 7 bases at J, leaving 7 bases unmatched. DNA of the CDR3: TGTGCCAGCAGCTATGGGACAGGGGTATGGAATGAGCAGTTCTTC. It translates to CASSYGTGVWNEQFF.

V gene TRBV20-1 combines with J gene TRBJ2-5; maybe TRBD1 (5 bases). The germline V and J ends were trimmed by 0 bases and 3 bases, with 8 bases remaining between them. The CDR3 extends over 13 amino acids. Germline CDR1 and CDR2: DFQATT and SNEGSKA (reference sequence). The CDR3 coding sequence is TGCAGTGCTAGAGATCGGACAAAAGAGACCCAGTACTTC. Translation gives CSARDRTKETQYF.

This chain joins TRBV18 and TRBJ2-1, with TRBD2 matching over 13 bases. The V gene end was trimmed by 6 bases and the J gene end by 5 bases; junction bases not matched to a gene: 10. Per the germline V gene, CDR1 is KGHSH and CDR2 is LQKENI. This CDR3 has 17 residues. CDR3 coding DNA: TGTGCCAGCTCGCAAGCGACTAGCGGGAGGTCCCACAATGAGCAGTTCTTC. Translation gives CASSQATSGRSHNEQFF.

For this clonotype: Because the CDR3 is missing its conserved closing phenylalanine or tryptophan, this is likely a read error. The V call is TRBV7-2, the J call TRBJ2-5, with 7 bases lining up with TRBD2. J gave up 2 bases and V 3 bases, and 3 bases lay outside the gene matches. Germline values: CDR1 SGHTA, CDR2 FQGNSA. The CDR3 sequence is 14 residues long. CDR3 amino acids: CASSLGGSQETQYL. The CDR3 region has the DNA TGTGCCAGCAGCTTGGGAGGGTCTCAAGAGACCCAGTACCTC.

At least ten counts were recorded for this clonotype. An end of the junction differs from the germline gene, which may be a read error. The CDR3 region is CASSPTGGVLNF. CDR3 DNA sequence: TGTGCCAGCAGCCCTACAGGGGGCGTGTTGAACTTC. The V and J genes are TRBV7-2 and TRBJ2-7; TRBD1 aligns across 9 bases. The CDR3 totals 12 residues. CDR1 is SGHTA, CDR2 FQGNSA, per germline.

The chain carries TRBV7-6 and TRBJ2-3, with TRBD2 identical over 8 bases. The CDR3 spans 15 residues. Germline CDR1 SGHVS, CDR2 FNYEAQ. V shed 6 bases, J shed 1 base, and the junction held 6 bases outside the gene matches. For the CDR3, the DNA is TGTGCCAGCAGACGAACTAGCGGAGGCACAGATACGCAGTATTTT. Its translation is CASRRTSGGTDTQYF.

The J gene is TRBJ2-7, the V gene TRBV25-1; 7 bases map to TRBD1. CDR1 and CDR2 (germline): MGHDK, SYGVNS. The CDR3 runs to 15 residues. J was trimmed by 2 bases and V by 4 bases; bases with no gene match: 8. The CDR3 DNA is TGTGCCAGCAGTGGCCCGAACAGGGGTACCTACGAGCAGTACTTC. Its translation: CASSGPNRGTYEQYF.

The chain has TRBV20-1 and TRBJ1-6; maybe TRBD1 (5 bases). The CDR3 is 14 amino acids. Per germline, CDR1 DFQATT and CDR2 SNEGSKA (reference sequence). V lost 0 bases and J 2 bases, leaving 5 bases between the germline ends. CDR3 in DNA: TGCAGTGCTAGAGAGGGGCCCTATAATTCACCCCTCCACTTT. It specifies CSAREGPYNSPLHF.

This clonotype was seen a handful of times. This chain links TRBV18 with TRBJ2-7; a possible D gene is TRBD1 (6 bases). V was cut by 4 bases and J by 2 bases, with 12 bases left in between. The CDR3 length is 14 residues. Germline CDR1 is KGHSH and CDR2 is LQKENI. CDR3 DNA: TGTGCCAGCTCACGCGGACAGACACCCTACGAGCAGTACTTC. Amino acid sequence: CASSRGQTPYEQYF.

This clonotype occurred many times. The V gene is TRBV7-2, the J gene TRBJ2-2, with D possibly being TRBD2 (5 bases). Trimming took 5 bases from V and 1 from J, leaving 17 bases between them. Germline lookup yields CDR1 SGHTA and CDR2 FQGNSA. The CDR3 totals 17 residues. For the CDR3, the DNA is TGTGCCAGCAGCCCACATATACCCGGGGTGAACACCGGGGAGCTGTTTTTT. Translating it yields CASSPHIPGVNTGELFF. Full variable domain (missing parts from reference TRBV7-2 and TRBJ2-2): GAGVSQSPSNKVTEKGKDVELRCDPISGHTALYWYRQSLGQGLEFLIYFQGNSAPDKSGLPSDRFSAERTGGSVSTLTIQRTQQEDSAVYLCASSPHIPGVNTGELFFGEGSRLTVL.

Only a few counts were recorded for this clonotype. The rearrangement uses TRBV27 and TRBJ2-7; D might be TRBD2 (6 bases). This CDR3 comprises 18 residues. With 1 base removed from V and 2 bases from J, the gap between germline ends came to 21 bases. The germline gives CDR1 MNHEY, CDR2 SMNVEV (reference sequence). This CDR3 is CASSLFLPTSLSAYEQYF. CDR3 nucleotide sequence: TGTGCCAGCAGTTTATTCCTCCCCACTAGCCTCTCCGCCTACGAGCAGTACTTC.

CDR3 region: CASSARVGRGETQYF. DNA for the CDR3: TGTGCCAGCAGCGCCCGGGTTGGCCGTGGAGAGACCCAGTACTTC. V is TRBV5-4 and J is TRBJ2-5; D unclear. This CDR3 region has 15 residues. Trimming took 4 bases from V and 4 from J, leaving 17 bases between them. In germline, CDR1 is SGHNT, CDR2 YYREEE (reference sequence).

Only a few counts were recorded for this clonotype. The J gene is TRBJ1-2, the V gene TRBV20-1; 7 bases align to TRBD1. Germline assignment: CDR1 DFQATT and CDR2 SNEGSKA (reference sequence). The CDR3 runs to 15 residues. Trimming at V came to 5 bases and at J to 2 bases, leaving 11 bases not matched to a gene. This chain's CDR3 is CSAWPSAGGNYGYTF. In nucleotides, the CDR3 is TGCAGTGCTTGGCCCTCGGCAGGGGGAAACTATGGCTACACCTTC.

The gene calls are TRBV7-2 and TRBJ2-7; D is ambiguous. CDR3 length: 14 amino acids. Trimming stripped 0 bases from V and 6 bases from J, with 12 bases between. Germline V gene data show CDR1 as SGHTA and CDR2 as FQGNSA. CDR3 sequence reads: CASSLAEPYGEQYF. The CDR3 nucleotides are TGTGCCAGCAGCTTAGCGGAGCCCTACGGCGAGCAGTACTTC. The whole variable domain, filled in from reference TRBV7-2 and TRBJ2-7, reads GAGVSQSPSNKVTEKGKDVELRCDPISGHTALYWYRQSLGQGLEFLIYFQGNSAPDKSGLPSDRFSAERTGGSVSTLTIQRTQQEDSAVYLCASSLAEPYGEQYFGPGTRLTVT.

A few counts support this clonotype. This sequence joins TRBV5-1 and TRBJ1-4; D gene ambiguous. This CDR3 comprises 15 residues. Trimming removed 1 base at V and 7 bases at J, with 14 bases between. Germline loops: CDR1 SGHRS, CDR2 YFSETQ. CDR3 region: CASSLIESGGEKLFF. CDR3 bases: TGCGCCAGCAGCTTGATCGAGTCCGGAGGTGAAAAACTGTTTTTT. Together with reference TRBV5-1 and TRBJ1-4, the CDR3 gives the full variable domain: KAGVTQTPRYLIKTRGQQVTLSCSPISGHRSVSWYQQTPGQGLQFLFEYFSETQRNKGNFPGRFSGRQFSNSRSEMNVSTLELGDSALYLCASSLIESGGEKLFFGSGTQLSVL.

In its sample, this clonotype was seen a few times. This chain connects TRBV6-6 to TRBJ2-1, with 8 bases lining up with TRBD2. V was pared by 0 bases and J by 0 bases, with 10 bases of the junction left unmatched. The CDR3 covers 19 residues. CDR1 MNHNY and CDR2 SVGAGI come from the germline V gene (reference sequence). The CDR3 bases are TGTGCCAGCAGTTACTCGAGCCGGGGGGGTTCGAGCTCCTACAATGAGCAGTTCTTC. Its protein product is CASSYSSRGGSSSYNEQFF.

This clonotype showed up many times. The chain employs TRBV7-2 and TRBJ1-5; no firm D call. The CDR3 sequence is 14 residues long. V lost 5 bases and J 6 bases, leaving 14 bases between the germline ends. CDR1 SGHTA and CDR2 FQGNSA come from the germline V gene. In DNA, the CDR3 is TGTGCCAGCAGCCAAATTTATAAGGGTCAGCCCCAGCATTTT. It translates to CASSQIYKGQPQHF.

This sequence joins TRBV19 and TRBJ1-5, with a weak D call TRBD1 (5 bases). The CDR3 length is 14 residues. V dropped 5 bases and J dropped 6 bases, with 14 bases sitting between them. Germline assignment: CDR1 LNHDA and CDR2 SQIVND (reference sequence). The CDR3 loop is CASSAQAWSQPQHF. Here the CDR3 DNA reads TGTGCCAGTAGTGCACAGGCTTGGAGTCAGCCCCAGCATTTT. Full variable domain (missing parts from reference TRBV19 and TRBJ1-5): DGGITQSPKYLFRKEGQNVTLSCEQNLNHDAMYWYRQDPGQGLRLIYYSQIVNDFQKGDIAEGYSVSREKKESFPLTVTSAQKNPTAFYLCASSAQAWSQPQHFGDGTRLSIL.

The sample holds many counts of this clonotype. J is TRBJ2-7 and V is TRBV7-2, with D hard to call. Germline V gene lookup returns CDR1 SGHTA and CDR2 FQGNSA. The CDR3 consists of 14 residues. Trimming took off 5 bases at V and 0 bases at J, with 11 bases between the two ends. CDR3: CASSPLSPSYEQYF. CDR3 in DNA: TGTGCCAGCAGCCCCCTGAGTCCCTCCTACGAGCAGTACTTC.